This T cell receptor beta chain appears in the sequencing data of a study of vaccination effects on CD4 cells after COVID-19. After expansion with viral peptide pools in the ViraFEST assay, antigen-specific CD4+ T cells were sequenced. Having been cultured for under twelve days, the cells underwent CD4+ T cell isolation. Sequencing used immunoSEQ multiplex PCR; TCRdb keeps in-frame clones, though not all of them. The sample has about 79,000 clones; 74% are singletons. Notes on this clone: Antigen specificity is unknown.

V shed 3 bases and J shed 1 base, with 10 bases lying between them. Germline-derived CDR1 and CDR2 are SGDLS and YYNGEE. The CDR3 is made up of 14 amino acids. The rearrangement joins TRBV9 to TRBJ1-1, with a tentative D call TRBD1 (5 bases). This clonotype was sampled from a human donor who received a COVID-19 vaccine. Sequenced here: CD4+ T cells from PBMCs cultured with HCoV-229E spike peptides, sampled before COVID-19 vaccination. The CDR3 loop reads CASSGGDGNTEAFF. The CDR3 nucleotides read TGTGCCAGCAGCGGCGGGGACGGGAACACTGAAGCTTTCTTT.